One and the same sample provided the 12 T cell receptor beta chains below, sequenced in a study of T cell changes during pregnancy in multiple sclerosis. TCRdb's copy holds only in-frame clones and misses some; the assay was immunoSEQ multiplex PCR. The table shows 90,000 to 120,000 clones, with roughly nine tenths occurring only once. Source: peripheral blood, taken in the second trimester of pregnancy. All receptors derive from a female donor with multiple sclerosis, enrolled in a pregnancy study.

The CDR3 coding sequence is TGTGCCAGCAGCGCCTACAGGGACTCACCCCTCCACTTT. This gives the protein CASSAYRDSPLHF. The V and J genes are TRBV9 and TRBJ1-6, with D possibly matching TRBD1 (6 bases). Trimming left V 3 bases short and J 10 bases short, with 11 bases between. Germline lookup yields CDR1 SGDLS and CDR2 YYNGEE. This CDR3 has 13 amino acids.

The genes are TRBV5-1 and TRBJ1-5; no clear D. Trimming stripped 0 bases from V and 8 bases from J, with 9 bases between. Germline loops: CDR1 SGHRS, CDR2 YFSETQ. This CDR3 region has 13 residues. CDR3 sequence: CASSLVGREPQHF. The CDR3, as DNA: TGCGCCAGCAGCTTGGTGGGGAGAGAGCCCCAGCATTTT.

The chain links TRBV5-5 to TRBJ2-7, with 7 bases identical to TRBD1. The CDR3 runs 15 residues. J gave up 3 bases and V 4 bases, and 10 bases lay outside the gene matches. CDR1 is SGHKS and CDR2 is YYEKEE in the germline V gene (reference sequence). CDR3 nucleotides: TGTGCCAGCAGCCCCTCGGCGGACAGGCTCTACGAGCAGTACTTC. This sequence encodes CASSPSADRLYEQYF.

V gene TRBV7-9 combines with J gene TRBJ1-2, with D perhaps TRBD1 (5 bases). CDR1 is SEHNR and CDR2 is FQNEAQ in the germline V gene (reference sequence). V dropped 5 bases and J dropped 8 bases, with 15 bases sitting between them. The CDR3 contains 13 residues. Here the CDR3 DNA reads TGTGCCAGCAGCCAAGGGACTCCGGGGGGCTACACCTTC. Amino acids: CASSQGTPGGYTF.

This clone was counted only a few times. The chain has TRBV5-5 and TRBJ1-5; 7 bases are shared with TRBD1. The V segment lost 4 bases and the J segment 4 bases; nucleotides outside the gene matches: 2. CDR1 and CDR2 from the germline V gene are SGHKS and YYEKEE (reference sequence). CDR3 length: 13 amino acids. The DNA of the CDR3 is TGTGCCAGCAGCGCGACAGGGAATCAGCCCCAGCATTTT. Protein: CASSATGNQPQHF.

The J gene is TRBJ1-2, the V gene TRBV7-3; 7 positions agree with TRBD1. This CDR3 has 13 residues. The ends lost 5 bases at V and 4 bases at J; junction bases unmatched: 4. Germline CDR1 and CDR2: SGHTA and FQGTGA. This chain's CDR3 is CASSLTGSYGYTF. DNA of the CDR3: TGTGCCAGCAGCCTGACAGGGTCCTATGGCTACACCTTC.

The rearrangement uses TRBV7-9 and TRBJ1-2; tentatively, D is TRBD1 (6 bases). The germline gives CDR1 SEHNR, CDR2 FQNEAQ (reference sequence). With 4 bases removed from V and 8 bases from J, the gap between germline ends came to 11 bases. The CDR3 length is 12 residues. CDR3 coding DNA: TGTGCCAGCAGCTCCCAGGGGATGGGCTACACCTTC. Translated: CASSSQGMGYTF.

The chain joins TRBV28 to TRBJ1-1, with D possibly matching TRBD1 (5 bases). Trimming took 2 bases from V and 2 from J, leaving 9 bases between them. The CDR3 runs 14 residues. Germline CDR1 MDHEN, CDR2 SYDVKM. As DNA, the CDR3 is TGTGCCAGCAGTTTAAGGGGACTAAACACTGAAGCTTTCTTT. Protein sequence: CASSLRGLNTEAFF.

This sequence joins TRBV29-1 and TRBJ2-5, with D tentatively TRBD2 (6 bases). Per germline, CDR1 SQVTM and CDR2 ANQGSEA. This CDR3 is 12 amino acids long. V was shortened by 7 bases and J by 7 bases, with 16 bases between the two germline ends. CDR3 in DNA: TGCAGCGGGGGTGCCGACGGGGGGACCCAGTACTTC. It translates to CSGGADGGTQYF.

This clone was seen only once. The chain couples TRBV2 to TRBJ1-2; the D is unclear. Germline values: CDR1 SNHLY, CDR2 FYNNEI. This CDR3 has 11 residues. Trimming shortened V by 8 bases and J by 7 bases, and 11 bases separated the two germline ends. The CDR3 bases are TGTGCCAGCTACAGCTTGATTGGCTACACCTTC. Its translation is CASYSLIGYTF.

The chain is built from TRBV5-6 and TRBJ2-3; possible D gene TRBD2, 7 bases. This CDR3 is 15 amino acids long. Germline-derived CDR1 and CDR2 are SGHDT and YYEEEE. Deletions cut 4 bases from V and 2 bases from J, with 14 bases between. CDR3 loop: CASSGGGGYTDTQYF. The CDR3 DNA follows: TGTGCCAGCAGCGGAGGGGGGGGGTACACAGATACGCAGTATTTT.

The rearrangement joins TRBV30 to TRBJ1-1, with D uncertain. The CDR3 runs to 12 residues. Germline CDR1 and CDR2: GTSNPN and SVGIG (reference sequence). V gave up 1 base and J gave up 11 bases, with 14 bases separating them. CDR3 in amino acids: CAWSGFLPEAFF. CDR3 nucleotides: TGTGCCTGGAGTGGATTTCTTCCGGAGGCTTTCTTT.